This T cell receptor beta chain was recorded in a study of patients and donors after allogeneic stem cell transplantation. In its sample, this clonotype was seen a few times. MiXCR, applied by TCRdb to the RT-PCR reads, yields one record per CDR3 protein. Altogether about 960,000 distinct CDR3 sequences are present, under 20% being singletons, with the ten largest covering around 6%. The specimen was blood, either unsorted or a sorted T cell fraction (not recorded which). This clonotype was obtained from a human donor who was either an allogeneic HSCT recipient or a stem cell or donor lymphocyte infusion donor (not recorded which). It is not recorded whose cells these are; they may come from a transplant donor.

CDR3 DNA sequence: TGTGCCGTCCATAAGGGAGGTGGCTACACCTTC. Residues: CAVHKGGGYTF. J is TRBJ1-2 and V is TRBV6-5; no firm D call. The length of the CDR3 is 11 residues. Germline loops: CDR1 MNHEY, CDR2 SVGAGI. V was trimmed by 11 bases and J by 7 bases, leaving 14 bases between them.